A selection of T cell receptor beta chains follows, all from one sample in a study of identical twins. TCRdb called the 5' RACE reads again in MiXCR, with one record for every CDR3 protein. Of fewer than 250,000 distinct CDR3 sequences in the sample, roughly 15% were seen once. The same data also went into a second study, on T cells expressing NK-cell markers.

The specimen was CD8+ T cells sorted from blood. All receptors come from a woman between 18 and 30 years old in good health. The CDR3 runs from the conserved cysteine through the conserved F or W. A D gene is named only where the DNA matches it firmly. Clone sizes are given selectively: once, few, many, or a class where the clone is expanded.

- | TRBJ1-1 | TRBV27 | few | TGTGCCAGCAGTTTGGCCAGGAACACTGAAGCTTTCTTT | CASSLARNTEAFF
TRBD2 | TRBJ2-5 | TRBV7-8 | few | TGTGCCAGCAGCTCCCCAAGACTAGCGGGGGGTCAAGAGACCCAGTACTTC | CASSSPRLAGGQETQYF
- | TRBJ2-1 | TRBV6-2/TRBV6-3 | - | TGTGCCAGCGGGACCTCTCCCTACAATGAGCAGTTCTTC | CASGTSPYNEQFF
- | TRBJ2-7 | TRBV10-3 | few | TGTGCCATCGGGACAACGAGGGGCTACGAGCAGTACTTC | CAIGTTRGYEQYF
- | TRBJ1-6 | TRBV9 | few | TGTGCCAGCAGCGATACAGGGTCTGGTTCACCCCTCCACTTT | CASSDTGSGSPLHF
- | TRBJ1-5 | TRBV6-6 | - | TGTGCCAGCGGTTCAGATAGCAATCAGCCCCAGCATTTT | CASGSDSNQPQHF
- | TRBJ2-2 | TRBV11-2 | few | TGTGCCAGCACCCCCATCGGGGTATCTCGTGCCGGGGAGCTGTTTTTT | CASTPIGVSRAGELFF
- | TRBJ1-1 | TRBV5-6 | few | TGTGCCAGCAGTTGGGGGTGGATGAACACTGAAGCTTTCTTT | CASSWGWMNTEAFF
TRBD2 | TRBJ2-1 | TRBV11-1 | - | TGTGCCAGCACCCAACCCGCTAGCGGGAGACCCTCCTACAATGAGCAGTTCTTC | CASTQPASGRPSYNEQFF
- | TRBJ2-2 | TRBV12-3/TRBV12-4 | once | TGTGCCAGCAGTATAGGGGGGGGCACCGGGGAGCTGTTTTTT | CASSIGGGTGELFF
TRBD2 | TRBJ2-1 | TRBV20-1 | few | TGCAGTGCTAGACAAAGCGGGAGTTCCTACAATGAGCAGTTCTTC | CSARQSGSSYNEQFF
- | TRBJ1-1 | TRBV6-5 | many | TGTGCCAGCAGTTACGGGTGGGAGGGAGGTAATAATGAAGCTTTCTTT | CASSYGWEGGNNEAFF
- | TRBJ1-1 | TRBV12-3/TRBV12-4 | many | TGTGCCAGCAGTCAGGGCTCTGAAGCTTTCTTT | CASSQGSEAFF
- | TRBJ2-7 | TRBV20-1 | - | TGCAGTGCCCGGGACAACGAAGGAGGCTACGAGCAGTACTTC | CSARDNEGGYEQYF
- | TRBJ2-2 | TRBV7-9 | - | TGTGCCAACCCGGACAGTCGAACCGGGGAGCTGTTTTTT | CANPDSRTGELFF
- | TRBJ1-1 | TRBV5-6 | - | TGTGCCAGCAGCTTGTCCTCGTCGGGGGACACTGAAGCTTTCTTT | CASSLSSSGDTEAFF
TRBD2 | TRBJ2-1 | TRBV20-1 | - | TGCAGTGCTAGACCACGACTAGCGGGATGGGGCAATGAGCAGTTCTTC | CSARPRLAGWGNEQFF
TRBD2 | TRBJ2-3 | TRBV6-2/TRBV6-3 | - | TGTGCCAGCAGAGACCCGGGACTAGCTTCAGCAGATACGCAGTATTTT | CASRDPGLASADTQYF
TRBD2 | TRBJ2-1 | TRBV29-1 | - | TGCAGCGTTGAGCGGGGTAGCGGGCTTTACAATGAGCAGTTCTTC | CSVERGSGLYNEQFF
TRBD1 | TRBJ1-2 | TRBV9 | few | TGTGCCAGCAGAGAGGACAGGGGGCTTGGCTACACCTTC | CASREDRGLGYTF
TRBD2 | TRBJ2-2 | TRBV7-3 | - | TGTGCCAGCAGCTCCCCCTTGGGAGCGGGGGAGGGAAGCACCGGGGAGCTGTTTTTT | CASSSPLGAGEGSTGELFF
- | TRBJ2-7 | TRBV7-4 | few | TGTGCCAGCAAAATCAGTGAGGGCCGCTCCTACGAGCAGTACTTC | CASKISEGRSYEQYF
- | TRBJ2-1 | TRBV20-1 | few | TGCAGTGCTAGTCTAGGGGAATACAATGAGCAGTTCTTC | CSASLGEYNEQFF
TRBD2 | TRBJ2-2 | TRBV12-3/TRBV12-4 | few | TGTGCCAGCAGTCCCTTAGCGGGGACGAACACCGGGGAGCTGTTTTTT | CASSPLAGTNTGELFF
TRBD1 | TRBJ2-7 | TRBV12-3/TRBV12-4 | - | TGTGCCAGCAGTTTTAGACAGGGCTACGAGCAGTACTTC | CASSFRQGYEQYF
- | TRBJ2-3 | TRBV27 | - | TGTGCCAGCAGTTTCCACGACCCCACAGATACGCAGTATTTT | CASSFHDPTDTQYF
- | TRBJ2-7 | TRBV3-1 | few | TGTGCCAGCAGCCGAGCGGCTAGACCCTACGAGCAGTACTTC | CASSRAARPYEQYF
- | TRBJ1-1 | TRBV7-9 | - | TGTGCCTGGCTGAGGGGCGGGGCTGGGCCAACTGAAGCTTTCTTT | CAWLRGGAGPTEAFF
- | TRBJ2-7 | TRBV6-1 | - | TGTGCCAGCTCTATCTTCGCGGGGCAGTACGAGCAGTACTTC | CASSIFAGQYEQYF
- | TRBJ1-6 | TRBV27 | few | TGTGCCAGCAGTTTTGGCCTGGAGGCTTCACCCCTCCACTTT | CASSFGLEASPLHF
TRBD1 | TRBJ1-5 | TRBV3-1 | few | TGTGCCAGCAGCCTCCACAGGGGGGATCAGCCCCAGCATTTT | CASSLHRGDQPQHF
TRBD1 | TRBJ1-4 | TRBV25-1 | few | TGTGCCAGCAATGACAGGGAACAGGAAAAACTGTTTTTT | CASNDREQEKLFF
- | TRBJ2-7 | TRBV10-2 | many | TGCGCCAGCAGTGAGTCATGGGGCCCCTACGAGCAGTACTTC | CASSESWGPYEQYF
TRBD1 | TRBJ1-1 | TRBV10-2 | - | TGCGCCAGCAGTGAGTCCTCTCAGTTAGACAGGGCCCCTGAAGCTTTCTTT | CASSESSQLDRAPEAFF
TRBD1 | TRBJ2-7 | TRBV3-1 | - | TGTGCCAGCAGCCGACCGGGACAGCATTACGAGCAGTACTTC | CASSRPGQHYEQYF
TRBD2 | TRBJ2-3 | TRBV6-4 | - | TGTGCCAGCAGTTCGACTAGCGGGAGCACAGATACGCAGTATTTT | CASSSTSGSTDTQYF
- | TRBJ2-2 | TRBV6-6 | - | TGTGCCAGCAGTTGGGTTGAAACCGGGGAGCTGTTTTTT | CASSWVETGELFF
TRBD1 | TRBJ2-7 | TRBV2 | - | TGTGCCAGCATGAGGAGGACAGGGGAGTACGAGCAGTACTTC | CASMRRTGEYEQYF
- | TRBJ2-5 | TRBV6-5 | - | TGTGCCAGCCAGGTCGGGGAGACCCAGTACTTC | CASQVGETQYF
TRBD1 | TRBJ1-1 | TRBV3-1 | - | TGTGCCAGCAGCCATGAAAATCTGGGCAGGGGGCTGTGGAGCACTGAAGCTTTCTTT | CASSHENLGRGLWSTEAFF
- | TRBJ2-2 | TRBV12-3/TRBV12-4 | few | TGTGCCAGCAGCTATATGATCCGGGGCGGGGAGCTGTTTTTT | CASSYMIRGGELFF
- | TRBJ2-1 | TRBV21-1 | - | TGTGCCAGCAGCAAGGACCCCCTTCTACGGGAGAGGTACAATGAGCAGTTCTTC | CASSKDPLLRERYNEQFF
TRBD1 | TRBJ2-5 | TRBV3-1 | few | TGTGCCAGCAGCCAAACCGCAGGACAGGGAAAAGAGACCCAGTACTTC | CASSQTAGQGKETQYF
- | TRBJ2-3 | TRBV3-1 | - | TGTGCCAGCACCAAGCTGGTCAGGGGTTCCACAGATACGCAGTATTTT | CASTKLVRGSTDTQYF
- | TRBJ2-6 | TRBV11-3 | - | TGTGCCAGCAGGGGGATTTGGGCCACAGGGGCCAACGTCCTGACTTTC | CASRGIWATGANVLTF
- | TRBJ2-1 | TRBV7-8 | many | TGTGCCAGCAGCCACAACGATTGGGAGCAGTTCTTC | CASSHNDWEQFF
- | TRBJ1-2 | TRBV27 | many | TGTGCCAGCAGTTTACGCCGGTATTCCGGGGAGGCGACGTGGGGCTATGGCTACACCTTC | CASSLRRYSGEATWGYGYTF
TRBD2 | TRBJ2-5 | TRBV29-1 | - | TGCAGCGTTGAAGGGGGACTAGCGGGAGGGGAGACCCAGTACTTC | CSVEGGLAGGETQYF
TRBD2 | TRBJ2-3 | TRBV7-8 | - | TGTGCCAGCAGCTTAATCCCTTGGACTAGCGGGGCTATCACAGATACGCAGTATTTT | CASSLIPWTSGAITDTQYF
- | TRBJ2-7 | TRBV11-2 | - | TGTGCCAGCAGCTTAGCCACAGGGCACACCTACGAGCAGTACTTC | CASSLATGHTYEQYF
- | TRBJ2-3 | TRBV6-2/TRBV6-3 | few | TGTGCCAGCAGTCCCCAGCATCAGACCGGGGAATGGGCAGATACGCAGTATTTT | CASSPQHQTGEWADTQYF
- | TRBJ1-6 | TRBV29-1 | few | TGCAGCGTTGGGGACGGATCCTATAATTCACCCCTCCACTTT | CSVGDGSYNSPLHF